The 18 T cell receptor beta chains in this list originate from one sample, sequenced in a study of glioma-infiltrating T cells after dendritic cell vaccination. Noted time point: after dendritic cell vaccination, including at tumor progression/relapse. Profiled with immunoSEQ multiplex PCR; TCRdb holds only in-frame clones, not every one. The table includes roughly 50,000 clones, 75% to 90% detected once. Sequencing was performed on blood, taken after dendritic cell vaccination. Receptors originate from a human donor with glioblastoma.

This sequence joins TRBV14 and TRBJ2-5, with 10 bases identical to TRBD2. After removal of 3 bases from V and 3 bases from J, the junction contained 1 base not matched to a gene. Germline assignment: CDR1 SGHDN and CDR2 FVKESK. The CDR3 runs to 14 residues. The CDR3 region is CASSQGLAKETQYF. CDR3 nucleotide sequence: TGTGCCAGCAGCCAGGGACTAGCGAAAGAGACCCAGTACTTC. The full variable domain, in which reference TRBV14 and TRBJ2-5 provide the parts outside the CDR3, is EAGVTQFPSHSVIEKGQTVTLRCDPISGHDNLYWYRRVMGKEIKFLLHFVKESKQDESGMPNNRFLAERTGGTYSTLKVQPAELEDSGVYFCASSQGLAKETQYFGPGTRLLVL.

V usage is TRBV2 and J usage is TRBJ1-4; weak D call: TRBD1 (6 bases). The V and J ends lost 6 bases and 8 bases respectively, with 16 bases between them. Per germline, CDR1 SNHLY and CDR2 FYNNEI. This CDR3 is 14 amino acids long. In nucleotides, the CDR3 is TGTGCCAGCAGAGACCGACAGGACCCCGAAAAACTGTTTTTT. Encoded protein: CASRDRQDPEKLFF.

The CDR3 region is CASSLRTGPGIVELFF. CDR3 nucleotides: TGTGCCAGCAGCTTACGGACAGGGCCGGGGATAGTGGAGCTGTTTTTT. The chain employs TRBV7-9 and TRBJ2-2, with TRBD1 identical over 8 bases. Germline CDR1 is SEHNR and CDR2 is FQNEAQ (reference sequence). The ends lost 2 bases at V and 10 bases at J; junction bases unmatched: 12. The CDR3 extends over 16 amino acids.

This chain joins TRBV2 and TRBJ2-5; 7 bases are a match to TRBD1. V shed 4 bases, J shed 7 bases, and the junction held 6 bases outside the gene matches. Germline V gene lookup returns CDR1 SNHLY and CDR2 FYNNEI. The CDR3 loop spans 13 amino acids. CDR3 DNA: TGTGCCAGCAGTGGAGATCAGGGGGTGACCCAGTACTTC. This codes for CASSGDQGVTQYF. The whole variable domain, filled in from reference TRBV2 and TRBJ2-5, reads EPEVTQTPSHQVTQMGQEVILRCVPISNHLYFYWYRQILGQKVEFLVSFYNNEISEKSEIFDDQFSVERPDGSNFTLKIRSTKLEDSAMYFCASSGDQGVTQYFGPGTRLLVL.

This clone was recorded only once. J is TRBJ1-1 and V is TRBV27; 7 nucleotides agree with TRBD1. The CDR3 spans 17 residues. V lost 3 bases and J lost 2; bases outside the gene matches: 12. Looked up from germline, CDR1 is MNHEY and CDR2 is SMNVEV (reference sequence). This CDR3 reads CASSFSGQARGNTEAFF. The DNA for the CDR3 is TGTGCCAGCAGTTTCTCTGGACAGGCGCGGGGAAACACTGAAGCTTTCTTT.

The V call is TRBV2, the J call TRBJ1-2; 8 bases match TRBD1. Germline CDR1 and CDR2: SNHLY and FYNNEI. This CDR3 has 12 residues. Trimming at V came to 8 bases and at J to 6 bases, leaving 5 bases not matched to a gene. For the CDR3, the DNA is TGTGCCAGCCGGACAGGGCTTAATGGCTACACCTTC. This translates into CASRTGLNGYTF. Filled out from reference TRBV2 and TRBJ1-2, the complete variable domain reads EPEVTQTPSHQVTQMGQEVILRCVPISNHLYFYWYRQILGQKVEFLVSFYNNEISEKSEIFDDQFSVERPDGSNFTLKIRSTKLEDSAMYFCASRTGLNGYTFGSGTRLTVV.

The chain carries TRBV4-1 and TRBJ2-7, with a possible D match to TRBD2 (6 bases). CDR3 size: 15 residues. Germline CDR1 MGHRA, CDR2 YSYEKL. Trimming cost V 2 bases and J 1 base, with 12 bases left between them. In DNA form, the CDR3 reads TGCGCCAGCAGCCAAATCCGGGACTCGTCCTACGAGCAGTACTTC. Translating gives CASSQIRDSSYEQYF.

The chain couples TRBV4-2 to TRBJ2-3; D is unresolved. Germline-derived CDR1 and CDR2 are LGHNA and YNFKEQ. The CDR3 runs 14 residues. Between the trimmed V and J ends, which lost 5 bases and 1 base, there was a span of 10 bases. CDR3 protein: CASSVGSGTDTQYF. The CDR3 bases are TGTGCCAGCAGCGTCGGTAGTGGCACAGATACGCAGTATTTT.

This chain joins TRBV5-6 and TRBJ1-2, with D possibly matching TRBD1 (5 bases). The CDR3 totals 16 residues. Trimming removed 0 bases from V and 4 bases from J, with 16 bases in between. Germline V gene lookup returns CDR1 SGHDT and CDR2 YYEEEE. CDR3 DNA: TGTGCCAGCAGCTTGGGGTCAGGGATTTTATCCTATGGCTACACCTTC. Its translation: CASSLGSGILSYGYTF.

The chain has TRBV25-1 and TRBJ2-7; 12 positions match TRBD1. This CDR3 is built from 15 residues. J gave up 3 bases and V 4 bases, and 4 bases lay outside the gene matches. Per germline, CDR1 MGHDK and CDR2 SYGVNS. In DNA form, the CDR3 reads TGTGCCAGCAGTGTCGGGACAGGGGGCTTCTACGAGCAGTACTTC. Amino acids: CASSVGTGGFYEQYF.

V gene TRBV25-1 combines with J gene TRBJ2-1; maybe TRBD2 (5 bases). Trimming stripped 0 bases from V and 3 bases from J, with 12 bases between. Germline loops: CDR1 MGHDK, CDR2 SYGVNS. CDR3 length equals 16 residues. The DNA for the CDR3 is TGTGCCAGCAGTGAATATCGTGCGGGTGTCTACAATGAGCAGTTCTTC. Residues: CASSEYRAGVYNEQFF. Drawing the rest from reference TRBV25-1 and TRBJ2-1, the complete variable domain is EADIYQTPRYLVIGTGKKITLECSQTMGHDKMYWYQQDPGMELHLIHYSYGVNSTEKGDLSSESTVSRIRTEHFPLTLESARPSHTSQYLCASSEYRAGVYNEQFFGPGTRLTVL.

The chain employs TRBV5-1 and TRBJ2-2, with D perhaps matching TRBD1 (5 bases). The CDR3 is 15 residues long. Germline V gives CDR1 SGHRS, CDR2 YFSETQ. V lost 2 bases and J 1 base, leaving 9 bases between the germline ends. CDR3 loop: CASSLAQGNTGELFF. In nucleotides, the CDR3 is TGCGCCAGCAGCTTAGCTCAGGGGAACACCGGGGAGCTGTTTTTT.

This chain joins TRBV2 and TRBJ2-7, with D perhaps matching TRBD1 (6 bases). This CDR3 contains 13 residues. Deletions cut 5 bases from V and 7 bases from J, with 15 bases between. Germline CDR1 and CDR2: SNHLY and FYNNEI. CDR3 nucleotides: TGTGCCAGCAGTTTGGTAGGGGGAAGGGAGCAGTACTTC. Protein product: CASSLVGGREQYF.

The genes are TRBV30 and TRBJ2-5, with 14 bases fitting TRBD2. This CDR3 has 16 residues. CDR1 and CDR2 (germline): GTSNPN, SVGIG (reference sequence). With 5 bases clipped from V and 5 bases from J, the junction kept 10 bases outside the gene matches. This chain's CDR3 is CAWGTSGRRHLETQYF. The CDR3 DNA follows: TGTGCCTGGGGGACTAGCGGGAGACGACATCTTGAGACCCAGTACTTC.

V is TRBV28 and J is TRBJ1-3; D gene unclear. The V end lost 2 bases, the J end lost 0 bases, and 14 bases lay between the germline ends. The CDR3 contains 17 residues. Germline assignment: CDR1 MDHEN and CDR2 SYDVKM. In DNA, the CDR3 is TGTGCCAGCAGTTTAGAGGGAACCATTTTCTCTGGAAACACCATATATTTT. It specifies CASSLEGTIFSGNTIYF. Full variable domain (outside the CDR3, taken from reference TRBV28 and TRBJ1-3): DVKVTQSSRYLVKRTGEKVFLECVQDMDHENMFWYRQDPGLGLRLIYFSYDVKMKEKGDIPEGYSVSREKKERFSLILESASTNQTSMYLCASSLEGTIFSGNTIYFGEGSWLTVV.

The chain couples TRBV27 to TRBJ1-4; maybe TRBD1 (5 bases). Germline CDR1 MNHEY, CDR2 SMNVEV (reference sequence). This CDR3 has 14 residues. V was trimmed by 4 bases and J by 8 bases, leaving 14 bases between them. DNA for the CDR3: TGTGCCAGCAGTTCGACAGAAAGGTGGGAAAAACTGTTTTTT. Translating it yields CASSSTERWEKLFF.

J is TRBJ2-7 and V is TRBV5-4, with D possibly TRBD1 on 6 matching bases. The V end lost 4 bases, the J end lost 2 bases, and 10 bases lay between the germline ends. The CDR3 covers 13 residues. Germline V lookup: CDR1 SGHNT, CDR2 YYREEE (reference sequence). CDR3 residues: CASSRDTTYEQYF. The CDR3 nucleotides are TGTGCCAGCAGCCGGGACACCACCTACGAGCAGTACTTC.

The chain has TRBV6-5 and TRBJ2-3; 7 nucleotides match TRBD1. V lost 0 bases to trimming and J lost 3 bases; unmatched junction nucleotides: 6. The germline V gene has CDR1 MNHEY and CDR2 SVGAGI. The CDR3 loop spans 16 amino acids. DNA of the CDR3: TGTGCCAGCAGTTACTCGAAGGGGGCGCGGACAGATACGCAGTATTTT. Amino acid sequence: CASSYSKGARTDTQYF.